Listed below are T cell receptor beta chains from one sample, sequenced in a study of HIV-infected children after antiretroviral therapy interruption. Using its own MiXCR run on the 3' RACE reads, TCRdb lists one record per CDR3 protein. This table holds about 89,000 distinct CDR3 sequences, about 7.2% found once. The sample consisted of CD45RA+ CD4+ T cells from PBMCs, pooled from several time points, taken from a donor given antiretroviral therapy, either interrupted or continuous. The receptors shown here come from a pool of human donors with HIV. Both conserved end residues are trimmed from each CDR3. Each record gives: J gene, clone size, V gene, CDR3 protein. Clone size is stated in some rows and not others, as once, few, many or a class when expanded.

>TRBJ2-2|few|TRBV20-1
SATTGNTGELF
>TRBJ2-2|many|TRBV6-5
ASSYSGTGAVGELF
>TRBJ2-1|few|TRBV4-1
ASSQGLANEQF
>TRBJ1-1|few|TRBV9
ASSVDETTEAF
>TRBJ1-2|few|TRBV9
ASSEGGQADGYT
>TRBJ2-5|.|TRBV19
ATGQGVGETQY
>TRBJ1-6|few|TRBV7-9
ASSLGKGNSPLH
>TRBJ2-3|.|TRBV12-3/TRBV12-4
ASSPQGQGADTQY
>TRBJ2-7|.|TRBV5-1
ASSHRSSGGSYEQY
>TRBJ2-1|.|TRBV7-2
ASSPTPRVHEQF
>TRBJ1-2|.|TRBV11-2
ASSLVTDYGYT
>TRBJ2-1|many|TRBV24-1
ATSDLGPPDNEQF
>TRBJ2-1|many|TRBV4-2
ASSQGAGDNNEQF
>TRBJ2-7|.|TRBV12-3/TRBV12-4
ASRGRETDYEQY
>TRBJ2-5|many|TRBV19
ASSNSNQDTQY
>TRBJ1-5|.|TRBV28
ASSVGQAYQPQH
>TRBJ1-2|many|TRBV19
ASSDDRWSGYT
>TRBJ2-1|.|TRBV19
ASSHPRGYNEQF
>TRBJ2-2|many|TRBV4-2
ASSQGPLENTGELF
>TRBJ1-2|many|TRBV19
ASSTSRDSYGYT
>TRBJ2-2|many|TRBV12-3/TRBV12-4
ASSLQETGELF
>TRBJ1-4|many|TRBV6-1
ASSDRQSPVKLF
>TRBJ1-5|.|TRBV7-9
ASSSQGFDQPQH
>TRBJ1-1|many|TRBV6-2/TRBV6-3
ASSYSRNTEAF
>TRBJ2-7|.|TRBV5-1
ASSLGQGALQNFATYEQY
>TRBJ1-2|many|TRBV11-2
ASSFPSSYGYT
>TRBJ2-7|few|TRBV7-1
ASSSHLGQGGSRAYEQY
>TRBJ1-5|many|TRBV11-2
ASSLEGSYQPQH